A selection of T cell receptor beta chains follows, all from one sample in a study of blood T cells in healthy people across ages. Each CDR3 protein gets one entry after TCRdb re-called the 5' RACE reads with MiXCR. Of about 780,000 distinct CDR3 sequences in the sample, around 45% were seen once. Sequenced input: blood. These receptors were obtained from a man at least 80 years old in good health. Each CDR3 is given with its conserved first and last residue. D genes are given only for firm matches. Not every row has a clone size; where given, it reads once, few, many or a size class.

V gene: TRBV28
J gene: TRBJ2-6
CDR3 length: 17
clone size: few
D gene: TRBD1
CDR3 protein: CASSRRGPSSGANVLTF
CDR3 DNA: TGTGCCAGCAGTAGAAGGGGGCCAAGCTCTGGGGCCAACGTCCTGACTTTC

V gene: TRBV12-3/TRBV12-4
J gene: TRBJ1-2
CDR3 length: 12
clone size: -
D gene: -
CDR3 protein: CASWQGSYGYTF
CDR3 DNA: TGTGCCAGCTGGCAGGGCAGCTATGGCTACACCTTC

V gene: TRBV20-1
J gene: TRBJ1-1
CDR3 length: 15
clone size: -
D gene: -
CDR3 protein: CSARVSTGRDTEAFF
CDR3 DNA: TGCAGTGCTAGAGTCTCGACAGGTCGGGACACTGAAGCTTTCTTT

V gene: TRBV2
J gene: TRBJ2-7
CDR3 length: 14
clone size: -
D gene: -
CDR3 protein: CASSDSGGRNEQYF
CDR3 DNA: TGTGCCAGCAGTGACAGCGGAGGCCGAAATGAGCAGTACTTC

V gene: TRBV29-1
J gene: TRBJ2-5
CDR3 length: 12
clone size: -
D gene: TRBD2
CDR3 protein: CSVGTAGGPQYF
CDR3 DNA: TGCAGCGTTGGGACAGCGGGAGGACCCCAGTACTTC

V gene: TRBV12-3/TRBV12-4
J gene: TRBJ1-5
CDR3 length: 16
clone size: many
D gene: TRBD1
CDR3 protein: CASSRRGLRYNQPQHF
CDR3 DNA: TGTGCCAGCAGTCGCAGGGGGTTGAGGTATAATCAGCCCCAGCATTTT

V gene: TRBV4-3
J gene: TRBJ2-7
CDR3 length: 14
clone size: many
D gene: TRBD1
CDR3 protein: CASSHRTGGYEQYF
CDR3 DNA: TGCGCCAGCAGCCATCGGACAGGGGGCTACGAGCAGTACTTC

V gene: TRBV20-1
J gene: TRBJ1-1
CDR3 length: 13
clone size: -
D gene: -
CDR3 protein: CSARKDPNTEAFF
CDR3 DNA: TGCAGTGCTAGGAAGGACCCGAACACTGAAGCTTTCTTT

V gene: TRBV20-1
J gene: TRBJ2-1
CDR3 length: 13
clone size: few
D gene: -
CDR3 protein: CSARPTGYNEQFF
CDR3 DNA: TGCAGTGCTAGGCCAACAGGGTACAATGAGCAGTTCTTC

V gene: TRBV7-2
J gene: TRBJ1-3
CDR3 length: 16
clone size: -
D gene: -
CDR3 protein: CASSKNRELGGNTIYF
CDR3 DNA: TGTGCCAGCAGCAAAAACAGGGAGTTAGGCGGAAACACCATATATTTT

V gene: TRBV20-1
J gene: TRBJ2-3
CDR3 length: 16
clone size: -
D gene: TRBD2
CDR3 protein: CSATHLSGVFTDTQYF
CDR3 DNA: TGCAGTGCTACCCATCTTAGCGGGGTGTTCACAGATACGCAGTATTTT

V gene: TRBV11-1
J gene: TRBJ2-7
CDR3 length: 18
clone size: once
D gene: TRBD1
CDR3 protein: CASSLGRTGTGTSYEQYF
CDR3 DNA: TGTGCCAGCAGCTTAGGGAGAACCGGGACAGGTACCTCCTACGAGCAGTACTTC

V gene: TRBV7-2
J gene: TRBJ1-5
CDR3 length: 15
clone size: few
D gene: TRBD1
CDR3 protein: CASSPGQGMDQPQHF
CDR3 DNA: TGTGCCAGCAGCCCAGGACAGGGTATGGATCAGCCCCAGCATTTT

V gene: TRBV18
J gene: TRBJ2-7
CDR3 length: 14
clone size: -
D gene: -
CDR3 protein: CASSPRAGFDEQYF
CDR3 DNA: TGTGCCAGCTCACCACGGGCAGGGTTCGATGAGCAGTACTTC

V gene: TRBV27
J gene: TRBJ1-1
CDR3 length: 13
clone size: -
D gene: TRBD1
CDR3 protein: CASSSPDRAEAFF
CDR3 DNA: TGTGCCAGCAGTTCGCCCGACAGGGCTGAAGCTTTCTTT

V gene: TRBV20-1
J gene: TRBJ2-5
CDR3 length: 15
clone size: -
D gene: TRBD2
CDR3 protein: CSAREAREAQETQYF
CDR3 DNA: TGCAGTGCTAGAGAGGCGCGGGAGGCTCAAGAGACCCAGTACTTC

V gene: TRBV7-2
J gene: TRBJ2-5
CDR3 length: 13
clone size: -
D gene: -
CDR3 protein: CVSRGPREETQYF
CDR3 DNA: TGTGTATCCCGGGGGCCAAGGGAAGAGACCCAGTACTTC

V gene: TRBV12-3/TRBV12-4
J gene: TRBJ2-5
CDR3 length: 14
clone size: -
D gene: TRBD1
CDR3 protein: CASSPRTGVETQYF
CDR3 DNA: TGTGCCAGCAGCCCCAGGACAGGGGTAGAGACCCAGTACTTC

V gene: TRBV5-1
J gene: TRBJ2-2
CDR3 length: 15
clone size: once
D gene: TRBD1
CDR3 protein: CTSSPGQGVTGELFF
CDR3 DNA: TGCACCAGCAGCCCCGGACAGGGAGTCACCGGGGAGCTGTTTTTT

V gene: TRBV6-8
J gene: TRBJ2-1
CDR3 length: 15
clone size: -
D gene: TRBD2
CDR3 protein: CASTELAGVFNEQFF
CDR3 DNA: TGTGCCAGCACCGAACTAGCGGGAGTTTTTAATGAGCAGTTCTTC

V gene: TRBV30
J gene: TRBJ2-3
CDR3 length: 13
clone size: -
D gene: TRBD1
CDR3 protein: CAWSGGGVDTQYF
CDR3 DNA: TGTGCCTGGAGTGGAGGGGGCGTAGATACGCAGTATTTT

V gene: TRBV7-2
J gene: TRBJ2-1
CDR3 length: 14
clone size: few
D gene: TRBD2
CDR3 protein: CASSPTSGRDEQFF
CDR3 DNA: TGTGCCAGCAGTCCGACTAGCGGGAGGGATGAGCAGTTCTTC

V gene: TRBV14
J gene: TRBJ2-7
CDR3 length: 11
clone size: -
D gene: -
CDR3 protein: CASSRYNEQYF
CDR3 DNA: TGTGCCAGCAGCCGGTACAATGAGCAGTACTTC

V gene: TRBV12-3/TRBV12-4
J gene: TRBJ2-2
CDR3 length: 16
clone size: -
D gene: -
CDR3 protein: CASSLLGGDNTGELFF
CDR3 DNA: TGTGCCAGCAGCCTCCTAGGGGGAGATAACACCGGGGAGCTGTTTTTT

V gene: TRBV3-1
J gene: TRBJ1-2
CDR3 length: 12
clone size: -
D gene: -
CDR3 protein: CASSQESDGYTF
CDR3 DNA: TGTGCCAGCAGCCAAGAATCTGATGGCTACACCTTC

V gene: TRBV6-2/TRBV6-3
J gene: TRBJ2-3
CDR3 length: 12
clone size: -
D gene: TRBD1
CDR3 protein: CASRTGIHTQYF
CDR3 DNA: TGTGCCAGCAGGACAGGGATCCATACGCAGTATTTT

V gene: TRBV10-3
J gene: TRBJ2-5
CDR3 length: 14
clone size: -
D gene: -
CDR3 protein: CAIRANNQDATQYF
CDR3 DNA: TGTGCCATCAGGGCTAACAATCAGGATGCGACCCAGTACTTC

V gene: TRBV12-3/TRBV12-4
J gene: TRBJ2-1
CDR3 length: 14
clone size: -
D gene: -
CDR3 protein: CASSVAGTNNEQFF
CDR3 DNA: TGTGCCAGCAGTGTCGCCGGGACGAACAATGAGCAGTTCTTC

V gene: TRBV5-6
J gene: TRBJ2-5
CDR3 length: 15
clone size: -
D gene: -
CDR3 protein: CASSFRTPRAETQYF
CDR3 DNA: TGTGCCAGCAGCTTCCGGACTCCGAGGGCGGAGACCCAGTACTTC

V gene: TRBV12-3/TRBV12-4
J gene: TRBJ2-4
CDR3 length: 12
clone size: few
D gene: -
CDR3 protein: CASSPGAYIQYF
CDR3 DNA: TGTGCCAGCAGCCCGGGGGCATACATTCAGTACTTC

V gene: TRBV12-3/TRBV12-4
J gene: TRBJ2-3
CDR3 length: 15
clone size: -
D gene: -
CDR3 protein: CASSPGGILTDTQYF
CDR3 DNA: TGTGCCAGCAGCCCCGGGGGAATTCTCACAGATACGCAGTATTTT

V gene: TRBV5-1
J gene: TRBJ2-2
CDR3 length: 16
clone size: -
D gene: TRBD2
CDR3 protein: CASSPGTSGRMRELFF
CDR3 DNA: TGCGCCAGCAGCCCGGGGACTAGCGGGAGGATGAGGGAGCTGTTTTTT

V gene: TRBV7-2
J gene: TRBJ2-7
CDR3 length: 13
clone size: many
D gene: TRBD1
CDR3 protein: CASSIRTGVEQYF
CDR3 DNA: TGTGCCAGCAGCATCCGGACAGGGGTCGAGCAGTACTTC

V gene: TRBV2
J gene: TRBJ2-1
CDR3 length: 13
clone size: -
D gene: -
CDR3 protein: CASSVSLNNEQLF
CDR3 DNA: TGTGCCAGCAGTGTGTCGCTAAACAATGAGCAGTTGTTC

V gene: TRBV5-1
J gene: TRBJ2-1
CDR3 length: 17
clone size: -
D gene: TRBD2
CDR3 protein: CASSLGVGLAGHNEQFF
CDR3 DNA: TGCGCCAGCAGCTTGGGAGTTGGGCTAGCGGGACACAATGAGCAGTTCTTC

V gene: TRBV20-1
J gene: TRBJ2-1
CDR3 length: 14
clone size: -
D gene: TRBD2
CDR3 protein: CSASSSGRGNEQFF
CDR3 DNA: TGCAGTGCTAGTAGTAGCGGGAGGGGGAATGAGCAGTTCTTC

V gene: TRBV25-1
J gene: TRBJ2-5
CDR3 length: 16
clone size: once
D gene: TRBD2
CDR3 protein: CASRRAGAGTDNEQYF
CDR3 DNA: TGTGCCAGCAGGCGAGCGGGAGCAGGAACGGACAATGAGCAGTACTTC

V gene: TRBV6-6
J gene: TRBJ2-2
CDR3 length: 14
clone size: -
D gene: TRBD1
CDR3 protein: CASSGQAITGELFF
CDR3 DNA: TGTGCCAGCAGTGGACAGGCGATCACCGGGGAGCTGTTTTTT

V gene: TRBV4-1
J gene: TRBJ2-7
CDR3 length: 18
clone size: -
D gene: -
CDR3 protein: CASSQDSAGLMRGNEQYF
CDR3 DNA: TGCGCCAGCAGCCAAGACTCGGCAGGGCTAATGAGGGGCAATGAGCAGTACTTC

V gene: TRBV10-3
J gene: TRBJ2-7
CDR3 length: 14
clone size: -
D gene: TRBD1
CDR3 protein: CAISVVDRSYEQYF
CDR3 DNA: TGTGCCATCAGTGTAGTGGACAGGTCCTACGAGCAGTACTTC

V gene: TRBV3-1
J gene: TRBJ2-7
CDR3 length: 13
clone size: -
D gene: -
CDR3 protein: CASSQWRDYEQYF
CDR3 DNA: TGTGCCAGCAGCCAATGGCGGGACTACGAGCAGTACTTC

V gene: TRBV6-6
J gene: TRBJ2-7
CDR3 length: 14
clone size: few
D gene: -
CDR3 protein: CASSFRDNSYEQYF
CDR3 DNA: TGTGCCAGCAGTTTCCGGGACAACTCCTACGAGCAGTACTTC

V gene: TRBV6-2/TRBV6-3
J gene: TRBJ2-7
CDR3 length: 15
clone size: few
D gene: TRBD1
CDR3 protein: CASSTKGQGAQEQYF
CDR3 DNA: TGTGCCAGCAGCACCAAGGGACAGGGGGCGCAAGAGCAGTACTTC

V gene: TRBV3-1
J gene: TRBJ2-1
CDR3 length: 17
clone size: -
D gene: TRBD2
CDR3 protein: CASSQGVAGSARNEQFF
CDR3 DNA: TGTGCCAGCAGCCAAGGGGTAGCGGGAAGTGCGAGAAATGAGCAGTTCTTC

V gene: TRBV18
J gene: TRBJ2-5
CDR3 length: 16
clone size: -
D gene: TRBD1
CDR3 protein: CASSPTRGQGEETQYF
CDR3 DNA: TGTGCCAGCTCACCAACCCGAGGACAGGGCGAAGAGACCCAGTACTTC

V gene: TRBV7-9
J gene: TRBJ1-6
CDR3 length: 14
clone size: few
D gene: -
CDR3 protein: CASSLAGANSPLHF
CDR3 DNA: TGTGCCAGCAGCTTAGCAGGGGCTAATTCACCCCTCCACTTT

V gene: TRBV28
J gene: TRBJ2-5
CDR3 length: 15
clone size: -
D gene: TRBD1
CDR3 protein: CASSFPGGYQETQYF
CDR3 DNA: TGTGCCAGCAGTTTCCCAGGGGGCTACCAAGAGACCCAGTACTTC

V gene: TRBV24-1
J gene: TRBJ2-7
CDR3 length: 15
clone size: -
D gene: -
CDR3 protein: CATSDSTAVSYEQYF
CDR3 DNA: TGTGCCACCAGTGATTCAACAGCGGTCTCCTACGAGCAGTACTTC

V gene: TRBV18
J gene: TRBJ1-1
CDR3 length: 14
clone size: few
D gene: -
CDR3 protein: CASSPNSRRTEAFF
CDR3 DNA: TGTGCCAGCTCACCCAACTCCAGGAGGACTGAAGCTTTCTTT

V gene: TRBV30
J gene: TRBJ1-5
CDR3 length: 12
clone size: few
D gene: -
CDR3 protein: CASGDTDQPQHF
CDR3 DNA: TGTGCCTCTGGGGACACGGATCAGCCCCAGCATTTT

V gene: TRBV7-2
J gene: TRBJ2-7
CDR3 length: 16
clone size: -
D gene: -
CDR3 protein: CASSLGSSRKSYEQYF
CDR3 DNA: TGTGCCAGCAGCTTAGGATCGAGCAGAAAATCCTACGAGCAGTACTTC

V gene: TRBV20-1
J gene: TRBJ1-1
CDR3 length: 11
clone size: many
D gene: -
CDR3 protein: CSARDSPEAFF
CDR3 DNA: TGCAGTGCTAGAGATTCCCCTGAAGCTTTCTTT

V gene: TRBV14
J gene: TRBJ2-2
CDR3 length: 19
clone size: once
D gene: TRBD2
CDR3 protein: CASSQWTSGTLANTGELFF
CDR3 DNA: TGTGCCAGCAGCCAATGGACTAGCGGGACTCTCGCGAACACCGGGGAGCTGTTTTTT

V gene: TRBV12-3/TRBV12-4
J gene: TRBJ1-1
CDR3 length: 14
clone size: -
D gene: -
CDR3 protein: CASRTGTVNTEAFF
CDR3 DNA: TGTGCCAGCAGGACCGGGACTGTGAACACTGAAGCTTTCTTT

V gene: TRBV28
J gene: TRBJ2-4
CDR3 length: 12
clone size: -
D gene: -
CDR3 protein: CASSIGGNIQYF
CDR3 DNA: TGTGCCAGCAGTATCGGTGGAAACATTCAGTACTTC

V gene: TRBV6-1
J gene: TRBJ2-7
CDR3 length: 13
clone size: -
D gene: -
CDR3 protein: CASSDGRVYEQYF
CDR3 DNA: TGTGCCAGCAGTGACGGCAGGGTCTACGAGCAGTACTTC

V gene: TRBV9
J gene: TRBJ1-2
CDR3 length: 15
clone size: -
D gene: TRBD1
CDR3 protein: CASSLRQGETYGYTF
CDR3 DNA: TGTGCCAGCAGCTTAAGACAGGGTGAGACTTATGGCTACACCTTC

V gene: TRBV5-1
J gene: TRBJ2-5
CDR3 length: 16
clone size: -
D gene: TRBD1
CDR3 protein: CASSSGTGSLRDEQYF
CDR3 DNA: TGCGCCAGCAGCTCCGGGACAGGGTCTTTACGCGATGAGCAGTACTTC

V gene: TRBV7-6
J gene: TRBJ2-5
CDR3 length: 13
clone size: -
D gene: -
CDR3 protein: CASSLTHQETQYF
CDR3 DNA: TGTGCCAGCAGCTTGACCCATCAAGAGACCCAGTACTTC